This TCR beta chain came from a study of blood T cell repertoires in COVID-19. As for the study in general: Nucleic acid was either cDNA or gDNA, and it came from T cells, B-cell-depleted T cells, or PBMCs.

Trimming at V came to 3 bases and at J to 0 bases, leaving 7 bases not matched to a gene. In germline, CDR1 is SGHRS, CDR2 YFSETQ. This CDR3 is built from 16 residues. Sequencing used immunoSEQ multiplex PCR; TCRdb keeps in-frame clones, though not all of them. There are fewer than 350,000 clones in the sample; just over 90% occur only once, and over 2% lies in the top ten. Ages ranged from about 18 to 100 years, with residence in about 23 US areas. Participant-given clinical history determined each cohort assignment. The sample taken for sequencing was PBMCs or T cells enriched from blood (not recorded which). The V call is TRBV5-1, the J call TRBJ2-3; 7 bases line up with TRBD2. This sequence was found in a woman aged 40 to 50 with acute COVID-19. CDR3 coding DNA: TGCGCCAGCAGCTCGGGAGGAGGCGGGAGCACAGATACGCAGTATTTT. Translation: CASSSGGGGSTDTQYF.